The entry that follows covers one TCR beta chain sequence. Documented time point: pretreatment peripheral blood. This specimen belongs to a study of PD-L1 blockade in urothelial cancer. Germline CDR1 and CDR2: MDHEN and SYDVKM. The V gene end was trimmed by 10 bases and the J gene end by 2 bases; junction bases not matched to a gene: 7. This CDR3 is built from 13 residues. Synthetically made TCR analog templates were put into each PCR as spikes. The repertoire was sequenced with immunoSEQ multiplex PCR; TCRdb's copy has only in-frame clones and lacks some. Here the sample spans 45,000 or so clones, approximately 90% being singletons.

The sample consisted of PBMCs, taken around atezolizumab (anti-PD-L1) treatment. The receptor was derived from a donor at least 40 years old with urothelial cancer. V and J are TRBV28 and TRBJ2-7; 8 bases agree with TRBD1. CDR3 DNA sequence: TGTGCCACCTGGACAGGGTCCCCCTACGAGCAGTACTTC. It codes for CATWTGSPYEQYF.